One and the same sample provided the 11 T cell receptor beta chains below, sequenced in a study of PD-1 blockade in classical Hodgkin lymphoma. Assay used: immunoSEQ multiplex PCR; TCRdb lists only in-frame clones, some missing. Seen here are just over 50,000 clones, roughly 73% observed once, and the top ten hold more than 13%. Every patient was affected by relapse after autologous stem cell transplantation, while exposure to brentuximab vedotin was not uniform. The sequences come from peripheral blood mononuclear cells (PBMCs), collected before the second cycle of nivolumab. The receptors derive from a human donor with classical Hodgkin lymphoma.

The J gene is TRBJ1-1, the V gene TRBV30, with D tentatively TRBD1 (5 bases). The CDR3 totals 14 residues. In germline, CDR1 is GTSNPN, CDR2 SVGIG (reference sequence). Trimming cost V 4 bases and J 1 base, with 13 bases left between them. CDR3 nucleotide sequence: TGTGCCTGGAAAGGGGAGTACGCGAACACTGAAGCTTTCTTT. Translating gives CAWKGEYANTEAFF.

The chain links TRBV6-5 to TRBJ2-1, with TRBD2 matching 9 bases. The CDR3 contains 13 residues. Germline CDR1 reads MNHEY; CDR2 reads SVGAGI. Germline trimming cut 6 bases from V and 6 bases from J; bases unmatched to any gene: 3. As DNA, the CDR3 is TGTGCCAGCAGATATAGCGGGAGCAATGAGCAGTTCTTC. Encoded protein: CASRYSGSNEQFF.

The chain uses TRBV7-2 and TRBJ1-4; no definite D call. The CDR3 length is 17 residues. Germline lookup yields CDR1 SGHTA and CDR2 FQGNSA. The V gene lost 3 bases and the J gene lost 0 bases, with 14 bases spanning the gap. CDR3 region: CASSLTHTEATNEKLFF. The CDR3 DNA is TGTGCCAGCAGCTTGACGCATACAGAAGCAACTAATGAAAAACTGTTTTTT.

The chain joins TRBV2 to TRBJ2-7, with 8 bases that match TRBD2. CDR1 SNHLY and CDR2 FYNNEI come from the germline V gene. This CDR3 is built from 13 residues. The trim removed 6 bases at V and 4 bases at J, leaving 5 bases unmatched. CDR3 DNA: TGTGCCAGCAGAACAGCGGGAGTTTACGAGCAGTACTTC. It is translated as CASRTAGVYEQYF.

This chain uses TRBV4-2 with TRBJ2-1, with 8 bases lining up with TRBD2. Germline CDR1 LGHNA, CDR2 YNFKEQ. CDR3 size: 14 residues. V shed 7 bases and J 9 bases; nucleotides not matched to a gene: 11. As DNA, the CDR3 is TGTGCCAGCACCCGAACGGGGGGGAGTACTGAGCAGTTCTTC. Translating it yields CASTRTGGSTEQFF.

This clone is labeled medium-sized. V usage is TRBV6-1 and J usage is TRBJ1-1; D unresolved. The ends were cut back, 2 bases at V and 3 bases at J, with 4 bases in the middle. Germline assignment: CDR1 MNHNS and CDR2 SASEGT. The length of the CDR3 is 12 residues. In DNA form, the CDR3 reads TGTGCCAGCAGTGAAATCCACACTGAAGCTTTCTTT. Translation gives CASSEIHTEAFF.

The table lists this clone with a few counts. The chain couples TRBV7-8 to TRBJ2-2, with unresolved D. Germline values: CDR1 SGHVS, CDR2 FQNEAQ. This CDR3 has 14 residues. V was pared by 2 bases and J by 4 bases, with 8 bases between. CDR3 in DNA: TGTGCCAGCAGCTTATTCGGGTTCACCGGGGAGCTGTTTTTT. This sequence encodes CASSLFGFTGELFF.

The chain joins TRBV30 to TRBJ2-4; no definite D call. The CDR3 is made up of 12 amino acids. Trimming removed 1 base at V and 5 bases at J, with 6 bases between. Germline CDR1 GTSNPN, CDR2 SVGIG (reference sequence). CDR3 DNA sequence: TGTGCCTGGAGTGAATTGGAAAACATTCAGTACTTC. Its translation is CAWSELENIQYF.

V usage is TRBV15 and J usage is TRBJ2-3; D is unresolved. The ends were cut back, 1 base at V and 5 bases at J, with 7 bases in the middle. CDR3 size: 13 residues. Germline values: CDR1 LNHNV, CDR2 YYDKDF (reference sequence). In DNA form, the CDR3 reads TGTGCCACCAGCAGAGGGGCCAGAGATACGCAGTATTTT. Translated: CATSRGARDTQYF. Filled out from reference TRBV15 and TRBJ2-3, the complete variable domain reads DAMVIQNPRYQVTQFGKPVTLSCSQTLNHNVMYWYQQKSSQAPKLLFHYYDKDFNNEADTPDNFQSRRPNTSFCFLDIRSPGLGDTAMYLCATSRGARDTQYFGPGTRLTVL.

This clone showed up just once. V usage is TRBV28 and J usage is TRBJ2-6; D unclear. The V and J ends lost 7 bases and 2 bases respectively, with 0 bases between them. Germline V CDR1 and CDR2: MDHEN, SYDVKM. CDR3 length equals 11 residues. CDR3 region: CASTGANVLTF. The CDR3 region has the DNA TGTGCCAGCACTGGGGCCAACGTCCTGACTTTC.

CDR3 nucleotide sequence: TGTGCCTGGAGTAGGTATGCTGAAGCTTTCTTT. Translation: CAWSRYAEAFF. The chain combines TRBV30 with TRBJ1-1, with D unresolved. CDR3 length equals 11 residues. From germline, CDR1 is GTSNPN and CDR2 SVGIG (reference sequence). V gave up 2 bases and J gave up 6 bases, with 7 bases separating them.